These T cell receptor beta chains were read from a single sample in a study of blood T cell repertoires in COVID-19. Profiled with immunoSEQ multiplex PCR; TCRdb holds only in-frame clones, not every one. The repertoire holds about 240,000 clones, with 80% to 85% as singletons. The material sequenced was peripheral blood. The source of these receptors is a woman aged 18-29 years with acute or convalescent COVID-19. Both conserved end residues are part of each CDR3. The D gene is left open where the match is weak. Size is stated for part of the rows, as once, few or many counts, or as a class when the clone is expanded.

d_call j_call v_call clone_size cdr3_aa cdr3_nt
- TRBJ2-7 TRBV4-3 - CASSQEWVSTDSYEQYF TGCGCCAGCAGCCAAGAGTGGGTCTCGACAGACTCCTACGAGCAGTACTTC
TRBD1 TRBJ2-5 TRBV14 - CASSPGQVQETQYF TGTGCCAGCAGCCCAGGACAGGTCCAAGAGACCCAGTACTTC
- TRBJ2-2 TRBV10-3 - CATRPANTGELFF TGTGCCACCCGCCCGGCGAACACCGGGGAGCTGTTTTTT
TRBD2 TRBJ2-2 TRBV6-1 - CASSDPTSGIRTGELFF TGTGCCAGCAGTGACCCGACTAGCGGGATTCGCACCGGGGAGCTGTTTTTT
TRBD2 TRBJ2-2 TRBV6-5 - CASSYLAGGAGELFF TGTGCCAGCAGTTACCTAGCGGGAGGCGCCGGGGAGCTGTTTTTT
- TRBJ1-4 TRBV18 few CASSLYQAQGTNEKLFF TGTGCCAGCTCACTATACCAAGCCCAGGGAACTAATGAAAAACTGTTTTTT
- TRBJ1-2 TRBV28 - CASSSPTGGSYGYTF TGTGCCAGCAGTTCCCCGACAGGAGGAAGCTATGGCTACACCTTC
TRBD2 TRBJ2-1 TRBV15 - CATGRSAGLAGSGSYNEQFF TGTGCCACCGGCCGATCTGCGGGACTAGCGGGATCCGGATCCTACAATGAGCAGTTCTTC
- TRBJ1-2 TRBV29-1 - CSVARQANYGYTF TGCAGCGTTGCCAGGCAAGCTAACTATGGCTACACCTTC
- TRBJ1-5 TRBV28 - CASSFLTTRNQPQHF TGTGCCAGCAGTTTCCTGACGACACGCAATCAGCCCCAGCATTTT
TRBD1 TRBJ1-2 TRBV2 - CASSGTGDYGYTF TGTGCCAGCAGTGGGACAGGCGACTATGGCTACACCTTC
TRBD2 TRBJ2-1 TRBV6-5 few CASSWGLADNEQFF TGTGCCAGCAGTTGGGGACTAGCGGACAATGAGCAGTTCTTC
TRBD1 TRBJ1-1 TRBV18 - CASSPGQGSGDLTEAFF TGTGCCAGCTCACCGGGACAGGGGTCAGGAGATTTAACTGAAGCTTTCTTT
TRBD1 TRBJ2-3 TRBV19 once CASRMTGRTDTQYF TGTGCCAGTAGGATGACAGGGCGAACAGATACGCAGTATTTT
- TRBJ1-1 TRBV10-3 few CAISEGGDTEAFF TGTGCCATCAGTGAAGGGGGAGACACTGAAGCTTTCTTT
- TRBJ1-4 TRBV3-1/TRBV3-2 - CASSQDARVEEKLFF TGTGCCAGCAGCCAAGATGCCAGGGTAGAGGAAAAACTGTTTTTT
- TRBJ2-7 TRBV3-1/TRBV3-2 - CASSQGSWWSEQYF TGTGCCAGCAGCCAGGGGAGTTGGTGGAGCGAGCAGTACTTC
- TRBJ2-7 TRBV5-4 - CASSLGQGGYEQYF TGTGCCAGCAGCTTGGGGCAGGGAGGCTACGAGCAGTACTTC
- TRBJ1-4 TRBV5-1 - CASTKDSLSSSEKLFF TGCGCCAGCACCAAGGACAGTCTTTCTTCTAGTGAAAAACTGTTTTTT
TRBD2 TRBJ2-5 TRBV4-2 - CASSQGGSSGARRETQYF TGTGCCAGCAGCCAAGGGGGGTCTAGCGGGGCCCGGCGGGAGACCCAGTACTTC
TRBD2 TRBJ2-7 TRBV13 once CASSLGLAGPYEQYF TGTGCCAGCAGCTTAGGACTAGCGGGCCCCTACGAGCAGTACTTC
- TRBJ1-2 TRBV27 - CASSWGVSYGYTF TGTGCCAGCTCTTGGGGCGTCAGCTATGGCTACACCTTC
TRBD1 TRBJ2-7 TRBV5-4 - CASTLAGGAYEQYF TGTGCCAGCACCCTGGCAGGGGGAGCCTACGAGCAGTACTTC
TRBD2 TRBJ2-7 TRBV30 - CAWRKTPTSIRYEQYF TGTGCCTGGAGAAAAACGCCGACTAGCATTCGGTACGAGCAGTACTTC
- TRBJ2-6 TRBV6-5 few CASSPIRGANVLTF TGTGCCAGCAGTCCGATCCGGGGGGCCAACGTCCTGACTTTC
- TRBJ2-5 TRBV24-1 - CATSDFSETQYF TGTGCCACCAGTGATTTCTCAGAGACCCAGTACTTC